The T cell receptor (beta chain) described here comes from a study of brain metastases from non-small cell lung cancer. Assay: immunoSEQ multiplex PCR; the TCRdb copy retains only in-frame clones and omits some. This sample yields 1,500 to 2,000 clones, of which more than 85% are seen a single time; 5% to 7.5% belongs to the top ten. V lost 4 bases and J lost 3, with 13 bases in between. The length of the CDR3 is 14 residues. CDR1 is LNHDA, CDR2 SQIVND, per germline (reference sequence). The chain carries TRBV19 and TRBJ2-7, with D perhaps being TRBD1 or TRBD2 (5 bases each). This clonotype was sampled from a donor aged 40 or over with non-small cell lung cancer. The specimen was tumor-adjacent normal tissue. This chain's CDR3 is CASSRPGQGYEQYF. CDR3 coding DNA: TGTGCCAGTAGTAGACCGGGGCAAGGCTACGAGCAGTACTTC.